A selection of T cell receptor beta chains follows, all from one sample in a study of blood T cells in healthy people across ages. TCRdb itself ran the 5' RACE reads through MiXCR, one entry per CDR3 protein. The sample records 1.8 million or so distinct CDR3 sequences, roughly two fifths being singletons. The specimen sequenced was blood. The receptors originated from a human donor in good health. Both conserved end residues are trimmed from each CDR3. Fields, in order: J gene, clone size, V gene, D gene, CDR3 protein. The D gene is left open where the match is weak. Some rows mark clone size as missing; the rest say once, few, many or name a class of expanded clone.

J gene: TRBJ1-1
clone size: .
V gene: TRBV20-1
D gene: .
CDR3 protein: SAGLGPGTEAF

J gene: TRBJ1-1
clone size: .
V gene: TRBV28
D gene: .
CDR3 protein: ASSPGPKPYTEAF

J gene: TRBJ2-3
clone size: .
V gene: TRBV9
D gene: .
CDR3 protein: ASSHWGFTSTDTQY

J gene: TRBJ2-5
clone size: many
V gene: TRBV7-2
D gene: .
CDR3 protein: ASSPQIGETQY

J gene: TRBJ1-5
clone size: few
V gene: TRBV7-2
D gene: TRBD1
CDR3 protein: ASTLQGGQGQPQH

J gene: TRBJ1-2
clone size: .
V gene: TRBV6-6
D gene: .
CDR3 protein: ASTDGGRGGYT

J gene: TRBJ1-2
clone size: few
V gene: TRBV6-6
D gene: TRBD1
CDR3 protein: ASGDRVYYGYT

J gene: TRBJ2-3
clone size: .
V gene: TRBV20-1
D gene: .
CDR3 protein: SAYAYRTDTQY

J gene: TRBJ1-1
clone size: once
V gene: TRBV12-3/TRBV12-4
D gene: .
CDR3 protein: ASSFGLPSTEAF

J gene: TRBJ1-6
clone size: few
V gene: TRBV18
D gene: .
CDR3 protein: ASSHENSPLH

J gene: TRBJ2-1
clone size: .
V gene: TRBV9
D gene: TRBD2
CDR3 protein: ASSPTSGVSNEQF

J gene: TRBJ2-4
clone size: .
V gene: TRBV29-1
D gene: .
CDR3 protein: SVDTGGNIQY

J gene: TRBJ1-3
clone size: .
V gene: TRBV6-4
D gene: TRBD1
CDR3 protein: ASRSSGGSGNTIY

J gene: TRBJ1-2
clone size: few
V gene: TRBV20-1
D gene: .
CDR3 protein: SARDRRGIAYGYT

J gene: TRBJ1-1
clone size: .
V gene: TRBV6-6
D gene: TRBD1
CDR3 protein: ASGSGTGGMEAF

J gene: TRBJ2-7
clone size: .
V gene: TRBV6-1
D gene: TRBD2
CDR3 protein: ATKTWRRGAYEQY

J gene: TRBJ1-1
clone size: .
V gene: TRBV7-3
D gene: TRBD1
CDR3 protein: ASSLEQGVNTEAF

J gene: TRBJ2-7
clone size: .
V gene: TRBV20-1
D gene: .
CDR3 protein: SARGGGYGEQY

J gene: TRBJ2-7
clone size: .
V gene: TRBV20-1
D gene: .
CDR3 protein: RARVTYEQY

J gene: TRBJ2-4
clone size: .
V gene: TRBV6-5
D gene: TRBD2
CDR3 protein: ASKHRGGPEQYIQY

J gene: TRBJ2-5
clone size: .
V gene: TRBV20-1
D gene: .
CDR3 protein: SASAGAPGEETQY

J gene: TRBJ1-1
clone size: few
V gene: TRBV20-1
D gene: TRBD1
CDR3 protein: SARDRFGVGEAF

J gene: TRBJ2-7
clone size: few
V gene: TRBV4-2
D gene: .
CDR3 protein: ASSQDPGSHEQY

J gene: TRBJ2-5
clone size: .
V gene: TRBV4-2
D gene: .
CDR3 protein: ASSQETAQETQY

J gene: TRBJ2-1
clone size: .
V gene: TRBV29-1
D gene: TRBD1
CDR3 protein: SVELGQGGSEQF

J gene: TRBJ2-1
clone size: .
V gene: TRBV7-9
D gene: .
CDR3 protein: ASSFLSRGYNEQF

J gene: TRBJ2-1
clone size: .
V gene: TRBV27
D gene: .
CDR3 protein: ASRPGASYNEQF

J gene: TRBJ2-1
clone size: .
V gene: TRBV7-2
D gene: .
CDR3 protein: ASSLVGSVTYNEQF

J gene: TRBJ2-7
clone size: .
V gene: TRBV7-9
D gene: .
CDR3 protein: ASSGPQDPYEQY

J gene: TRBJ2-1
clone size: .
V gene: TRBV7-9
D gene: .
CDR3 protein: ASSLASQRWNEQF

J gene: TRBJ1-5
clone size: few
V gene: TRBV20-1
D gene: TRBD1
CDR3 protein: SASTGAGQPQH

J gene: TRBJ2-4
clone size: few
V gene: TRBV7-9
D gene: .
CDR3 protein: ASEQYENIQY

J gene: TRBJ2-1
clone size: few
V gene: TRBV6-5
D gene: .
CDR3 protein: ASSYLGGVDEQF

J gene: TRBJ2-7
clone size: .
V gene: TRBV7-6
D gene: .
CDR3 protein: ASSPATPYEQY

J gene: TRBJ2-2
clone size: few
V gene: TRBV4-3
D gene: .
CDR3 protein: ASSQGRGIDTGELF

J gene: TRBJ1-5
clone size: few
V gene: TRBV7-6
D gene: .
CDR3 protein: ASSLEQTSNQPQH

J gene: TRBJ1-3
clone size: .
V gene: TRBV27
D gene: .
CDR3 protein: ASSLSWSSGNTIY

J gene: TRBJ2-1
clone size: few
V gene: TRBV7-3
D gene: .
CDR3 protein: ASSSLGGGNEQF

J gene: TRBJ2-2
clone size: once
V gene: TRBV10-3
D gene: .
CDR3 protein: AISESMLGTGELF

J gene: TRBJ1-2
clone size: .
V gene: TRBV7-9
D gene: .
CDR3 protein: ASSRGGPDLNYGYT

J gene: TRBJ1-5
clone size: .
V gene: TRBV12-3/TRBV12-4
D gene: .
CDR3 protein: ASSFSPDKPQH

J gene: TRBJ1-2
clone size: .
V gene: TRBV5-1
D gene: .
CDR3 protein: ASSLMEGGTDGYT

J gene: TRBJ2-7
clone size: .
V gene: TRBV10-3
D gene: .
CDR3 protein: AISEIPGTGETYEQY

J gene: TRBJ2-1
clone size: .
V gene: TRBV7-2
D gene: .
CDR3 protein: ASTQGLIEYNEQF

J gene: TRBJ1-1
clone size: .
V gene: TRBV6-1
D gene: .
CDR3 protein: ASSEEPGGGTEAF

J gene: TRBJ2-7
clone size: .
V gene: TRBV5-1
D gene: .
CDR3 protein: ASSLMGASYEQY

J gene: TRBJ2-2
clone size: .
V gene: TRBV20-1
D gene: .
CDR3 protein: SAKDRTGELF

J gene: TRBJ2-4
clone size: .
V gene: TRBV5-1
D gene: .
CDR3 protein: ANPLAKNIQY

J gene: TRBJ2-5
clone size: .
V gene: TRBV2
D gene: .
CDR3 protein: ASTVDISFRETQY

J gene: TRBJ2-1
clone size: .
V gene: TRBV7-7
D gene: TRBD1
CDR3 protein: ASSQGQGPSYDEQF

J gene: TRBJ2-7
clone size: few
V gene: TRBV20-1
D gene: .
CDR3 protein: SATSSDYEQY